Following are 23 T cell receptor beta chains from one sample sequenced in a study of T cell responses to AZD1222 COVID-19 vaccine. TCRdb's copy holds only in-frame clones and misses some; the assay was immunoSEQ multiplex PCR. Altogether some 130,000 clones are present, roughly 90% being singletons, with the ten largest covering around 2.7%. The sample was peripheral blood, taken on day 0 of AZD1222 vaccination. The receptors derive from an adult in good health.

The rearrangement uses TRBV14 and TRBJ1-4; D remains unclear. The CDR3 is made up of 15 amino acids. V was clipped by 1 base and J by 0 bases, with 6 bases between them. Looked up from germline, CDR1 is SGHDN and CDR2 is FVKESK. CDR3 DNA: TGTGCCAGCAGCCAAGCTCGTACAACTAATGAAAAACTGTTTTTT. Residues: CASSQARTTNEKLFF.

The chain uses TRBV7-9 and TRBJ2-3; D is unresolved. Germline-derived CDR1 and CDR2 are SEHNR and FQNEAQ (reference sequence). Trimming pared 4 bases from V and 2 bases from J, leaving 22 bases between. The CDR3 extends over 18 amino acids. The CDR3 sequence: CASSSGPSVITNTDTQYF. Here the CDR3 DNA reads TGTGCCAGCAGCTCCGGACCGTCAGTAATTACAAACACAGATACGCAGTATTTT.

The rearrangement joins TRBV30 to TRBJ1-3; the D is unclear. Germline values: CDR1 GTSNPN, CDR2 SVGIG (reference sequence). Trimming took 3 bases from V and 8 from J, leaving 23 bases between them. CDR3 length: 16 residues. For the CDR3, the DNA is TGTGCCTGGAGAGGAGTGTCCCAGAAAGGAGTTTACACCATATATTTT. Its protein product is CAWRGVSQKGVYTIYF.

The sample holds a few counts of this clone. This rearrangement joins TRBV2 to TRBJ1-1, with a tentative D call TRBD1 (5 bases). This CDR3 has 13 amino acids. From germline, CDR1 is SNHLY and CDR2 FYNNEI. V was clipped by 10 bases and J by 7 bases, with 19 bases between them. CDR3 bases: TGTGCCACCGTTCGGGGCAATTTAGGTGAAGCTTTCTTT. It is translated as CATVRGNLGEAFF.

The V and J genes are TRBV10-3 and TRBJ1-3; D is uncertain. The V and J ends lost 3 bases and 1 base respectively, with 10 bases between them. The germline CDR1 and CDR2 sequences are ENHRY and SYGVKD. CDR3 length equals 15 residues. The CDR3 reads CAISDQVLSGNTIYF. The CDR3 coding sequence is TGTGCCATCAGTGACCAGGTCCTTTCTGGAAACACCATATATTTT.

The genes are TRBV9 and TRBJ2-1; D could derive from TRBD1 or TRBD2 (6 bases each). The ends were cut back, 4 bases at V and 4 bases at J, with 18 bases in the middle. The CDR3 spans 16 residues. The germline gives CDR1 SGDLS, CDR2 YYNGEE. CDR3 nucleotides: TGTGCCAGCAGCCCGACCTGGGGGGCGGGGTACAATGAGCAGTTCTTC. Translation gives CASSPTWGAGYNEQFF.

The chain is built from TRBV6-1 and TRBJ1-3, with D unresolved. Trimming stripped 1 base from V and 3 bases from J, with 4 bases between. The CDR3 consists of 13 residues. Germline V gene data show CDR1 as MNHNS and CDR2 as SASEGT. The CDR3 protein is CASSEDLGNTIYF. DNA for the CDR3: TGTGCCAGCAGTGAAGATCTTGGAAACACCATATATTTT.

The gene calls are TRBV9 and TRBJ1-1; D gene unclear. Germline CDR1 is SGDLS and CDR2 is YYNGEE. Trimming cost V 0 bases and J 3 bases, with 12 bases left between them. The CDR3 has 15 amino acids. The CDR3 nucleotides are TGTGCCAGCAGCGTAGTCGGCACCCCTGACACTGAAGCTTTCTTT. Its protein product is CASSVVGTPDTEAFF.

The rearrangement joins TRBV27 to TRBJ2-3; no clear D gene. V lost 5 bases to trimming and J lost 6 bases, with 18 bases between them. CDR1 and CDR2 (germline): MNHEY, SMNVEV (reference sequence). This CDR3 is built from 15 residues. This chain's CDR3 is CASSQFIGVTDTQYF. DNA of the CDR3: TGTGCCAGCAGTCAATTTATCGGTGTGACCGATACGCAGTATTTT.

The chain links TRBV11-3 to TRBJ2-1; the D gene is possibly TRBD1 (6 bases). The V gene's germline CDR1 is SGHNT and CDR2 YENEEA. CDR3 size: 11 residues. Trimming took off 1 base at V and 12 bases at J, with 7 bases between the two ends. The CDR3 reads CASSLVGAQFF. In DNA, the CDR3 is TGTGCCAGCAGCTTAGTGGGGGCGCAGTTCTTC.

In this sample, this clone turned up once. This chain uses TRBV20-1 with TRBJ1-1; D is undetermined. Trimming cost V 5 bases and J 7 bases, with 11 bases left between them. The CDR3 has 11 residues. Germline V gives CDR1 DFQATT, CDR2 SNEGSKA (reference sequence). The CDR3 reads CSAYGDFEAFF. The CDR3 DNA reads TGCAGTGCTTACGGGGATTTTGAAGCTTTCTTT.

The chain is built from TRBV15 and TRBJ2-7, with D unresolved. The CDR3 spans 13 residues. Germline CDR1 and CDR2: LNHNV and YYDKDF (reference sequence). V gave up 1 base and J gave up 4 bases, with 8 bases separating them. The CDR3 bases are TGTGCCACCAGCAGAGGTCGAGGATACGAGCAGTACTTC. This translates into CATSRGRGYEQYF.

This clone was found once. The chain carries TRBV4-3 and TRBJ1-5; no firm D call. V was shortened by 4 bases and J by 0 bases, with 10 bases between the two germline ends. This CDR3 region has 15 residues. Germline V gives CDR1 LGHNA, CDR2 YSLEER. The CDR3 DNA follows: TGCGCCAGCAGCCCCGAAGCAATTAGCAATCAGCCCCAGCATTTT. As protein: CASSPEAISNQPQHF.

This rearrangement joins TRBV7-2 to TRBJ2-1; unclear D gene. Trimming shortened V by 3 bases and J by 6 bases, and 6 bases separated the two germline ends. Germline CDR1 reads SGHTA; CDR2 reads FQGNSA. The CDR3 is 12 amino acids. In DNA, the CDR3 is TGTGCCAGCAGCTTCGCTAGCAATGAGCAGTTCTTC. It codes for CASSFASNEQFF.

This clone was found once. The chain combines TRBV2 with TRBJ2-5; maybe TRBD1 (6 bases). The CDR3 runs to 14 residues. Germline V CDR1 and CDR2: SNHLY, FYNNEI. Between the trimmed V and J ends, which lost 6 bases and 9 bases, there was a span of 20 bases. The CDR3 nucleotides are TGTGCCAGCAGCCCTACTGGACAGCTTTTGCCCCAGTACTTC. Translation gives CASSPTGQLLPQYF.

The V call is TRBV10-2, the J call TRBJ2-7, with 10 bases lining up with TRBD2. J lost 5 bases, V lost 8 bases, and 6 bases had no gene match. The length of the CDR3 is 13 residues. The germline V gene has CDR1 WSHSY and CDR2 SAAADI. CDR3 amino acids: CASSSGRNDEQYF. The DNA for the CDR3 is TGCGCCAGCTCTAGCGGGAGAAACGACGAGCAGTACTTC.

V is TRBV7-9 and J is TRBJ2-1, with 9 bases fitting TRBD1. Germline assignment: CDR1 SEHNR and CDR2 FQNEAQ (reference sequence). J gave up 1 base and V 6 bases, and 7 bases lay outside the gene matches. The CDR3 runs 16 residues. Here the CDR3 DNA reads TGTGCCAGCAGTTCGACAGGGGGGGCTTCCTACAATGAGCAGTTCTTC. Amino acid sequence: CASSSTGGASYNEQFF.

V and J are TRBV10-3 and TRBJ2-7; TRBD1 matches 11 bases. The CDR3 is made up of 16 amino acids. Per the germline V gene, CDR1 is ENHRY and CDR2 is SYGVKD. V gave up 4 bases and J gave up 6 bases; unmatched junction bases: 11. The CDR3 here is CAISAGTGGTLAEQYF. The CDR3 DNA sequence: TGTGCCATCAGTGCTGGGACAGGGGGAACTCTGGCCGAGCAGTACTTC.

V is TRBV4-1 and J is TRBJ2-1; 10 bases line up with TRBD2. J lost 5 bases, V lost 3 bases, and 10 bases had no gene match. The germline V gene encodes CDR1 MGHRA and CDR2 YSYEKL. CDR3 length: 17 residues. The chain's CDR3 is CASSQGPWTSGHNEQFF. Written as DNA, the CDR3 is TGCGCCAGCAGCCAGGGTCCGTGGACTAGCGGACACAATGAGCAGTTCTTC.

The genes are TRBV6-5 and TRBJ2-1; TRBD1 matches 7 bases. Trimming took 5 bases from V and 0 from J; bases not matched to a gene: 4. This CDR3 has 15 amino acids. The germline gives CDR1 MNHEY, CDR2 SVGAGI. The CDR3 loop reads CASSKTGSSYNEQFF. In nucleotides, the CDR3 is TGTGCCAGCAGTAAGACAGGGAGCTCCTACAATGAGCAGTTCTTC.

This sequence joins TRBV7-9 and TRBJ1-1, with 9 bases identical to TRBD1. V was pared by 5 bases and J by 3 bases, with 10 bases of the junction left unmatched. The germline V gene has CDR1 SEHNR and CDR2 FQNEAQ (reference sequence). There are 16 residues in the CDR3. The CDR3 DNA is TGTGCCAGCAGCGAGGGACAGGGTGGGTCGTACACTGAAGCTTTCTTT. Protein product: CASSEGQGGSYTEAFF.

The gene calls are TRBV6-5 and TRBJ1-6; D uncertain. V lost 4 bases, J lost 3 bases, and 10 bases lay in between. In germline, CDR1 is MNHEY, CDR2 SVGAGI. The CDR3 spans 15 residues. The CDR3 spells CASSSRTGYNSPLHF. CDR3 DNA: TGTGCCAGCAGTTCGAGGACGGGCTATAATTCACCCCTCCACTTT.

This chain links TRBV6-2 or TRBV6-3 with TRBJ1-5; D unclear. CDR3 length: 13 amino acids. Germline V gives CDR1 MNHEY, CDR2 SVGEGT. Deletions cut 8 bases from V and 5 bases from J, with 13 bases between. The CDR3 here is CASGPRIDQPQHF. The CDR3 DNA follows: TGTGCCAGCGGCCCTCGAATTGATCAGCCCCAGCATTTT.